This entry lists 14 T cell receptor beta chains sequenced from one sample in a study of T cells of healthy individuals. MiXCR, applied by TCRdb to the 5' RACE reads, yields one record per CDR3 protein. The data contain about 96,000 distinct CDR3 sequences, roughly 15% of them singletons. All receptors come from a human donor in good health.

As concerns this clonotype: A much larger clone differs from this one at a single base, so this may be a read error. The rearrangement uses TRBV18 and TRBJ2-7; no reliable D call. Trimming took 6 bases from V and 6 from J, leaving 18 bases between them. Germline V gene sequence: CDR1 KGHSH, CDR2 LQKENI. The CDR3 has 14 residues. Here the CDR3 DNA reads TGTGCCAGCTCTCAACTAAACCGACCCGGCGAGCAGTACTTC. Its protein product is CASSQLNRPGEQYF.

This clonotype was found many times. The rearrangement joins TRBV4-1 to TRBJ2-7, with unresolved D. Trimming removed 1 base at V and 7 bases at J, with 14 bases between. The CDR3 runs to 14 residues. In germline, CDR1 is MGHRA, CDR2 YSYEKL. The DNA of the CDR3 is TGCGCCAGCAGCCAAGTTCGGTCGATGGGTGAGCAGTACTTC. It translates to CASSQVRSMGEQYF.

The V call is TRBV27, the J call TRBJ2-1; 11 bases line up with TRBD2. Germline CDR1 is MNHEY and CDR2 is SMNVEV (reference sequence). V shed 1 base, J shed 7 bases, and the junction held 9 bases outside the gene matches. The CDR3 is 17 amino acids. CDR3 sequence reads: CASSLLASGGQGNEQFF. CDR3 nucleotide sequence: TGTGCCAGCAGTTTATTGGCTAGCGGGGGGCAGGGGAATGAGCAGTTCTTC.

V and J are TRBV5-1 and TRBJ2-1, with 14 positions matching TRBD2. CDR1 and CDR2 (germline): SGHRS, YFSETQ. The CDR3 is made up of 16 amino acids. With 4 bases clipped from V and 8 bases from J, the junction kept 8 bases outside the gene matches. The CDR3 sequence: CASSALTSGRAYEQFF. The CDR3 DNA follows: TGCGCCAGCAGCGCCCTGACTAGCGGGAGGGCGTATGAGCAGTTCTTC.

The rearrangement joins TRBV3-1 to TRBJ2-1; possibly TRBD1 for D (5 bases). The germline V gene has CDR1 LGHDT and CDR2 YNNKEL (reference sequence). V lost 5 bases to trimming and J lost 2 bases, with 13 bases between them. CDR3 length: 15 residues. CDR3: CASSSLRDPYNEQFF. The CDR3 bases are TGTGCCAGCAGCTCTCTCAGGGATCCCTACAATGAGCAGTTCTTC.

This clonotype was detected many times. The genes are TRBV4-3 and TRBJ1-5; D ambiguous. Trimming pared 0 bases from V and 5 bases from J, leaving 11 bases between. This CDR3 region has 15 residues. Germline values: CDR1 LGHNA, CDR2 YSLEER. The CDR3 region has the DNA TGCGCCAGCAGCCAAGAACGTACGCAATATCAGCCCCAGCATTTT. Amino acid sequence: CASSQERTQYQPQHF.

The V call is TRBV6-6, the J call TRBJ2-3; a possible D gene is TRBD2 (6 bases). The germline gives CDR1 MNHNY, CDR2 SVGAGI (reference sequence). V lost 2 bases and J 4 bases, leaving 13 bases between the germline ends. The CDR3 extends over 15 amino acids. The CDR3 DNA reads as TGTGCCAGCAGTTACGTACGGGAGCTGGCAGATACGCAGTATTTT. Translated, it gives CASSYVRELADTQYF.

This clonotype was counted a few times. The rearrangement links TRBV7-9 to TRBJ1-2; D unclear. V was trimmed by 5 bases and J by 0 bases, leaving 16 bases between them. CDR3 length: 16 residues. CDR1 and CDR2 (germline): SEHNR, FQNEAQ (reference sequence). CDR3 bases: TGTGCCAGCAGCCCCAGATCAACGGTACCTAACTATGGCTACACCTTC. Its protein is CASSPRSTVPNYGYTF.

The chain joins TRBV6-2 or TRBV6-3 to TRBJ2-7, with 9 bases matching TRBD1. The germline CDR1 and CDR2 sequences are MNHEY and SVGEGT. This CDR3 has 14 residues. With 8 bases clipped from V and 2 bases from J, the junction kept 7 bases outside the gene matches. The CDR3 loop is CASRLDRGAYEQYF. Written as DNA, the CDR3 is TGTGCCAGCCGTCTTGACAGGGGGGCCTACGAGCAGTACTTC.

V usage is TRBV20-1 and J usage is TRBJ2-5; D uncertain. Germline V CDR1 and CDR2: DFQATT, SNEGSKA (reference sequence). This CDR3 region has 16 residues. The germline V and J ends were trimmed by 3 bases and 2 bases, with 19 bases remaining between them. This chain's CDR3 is CSASPHPSVLQETQYF. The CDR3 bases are TGCAGTGCTAGTCCTCACCCTTCAGTGTTACAAGAGACCCAGTACTTC.

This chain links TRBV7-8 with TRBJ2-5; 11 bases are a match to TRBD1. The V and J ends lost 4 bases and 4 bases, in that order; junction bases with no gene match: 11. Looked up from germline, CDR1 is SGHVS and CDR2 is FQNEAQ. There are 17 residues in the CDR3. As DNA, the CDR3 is TGTGCCAGCAGCTCCCAGTTTCGGACAGGGGGCACAGAGACCCAGTACTTC. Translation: CASSSQFRTGGTETQYF.

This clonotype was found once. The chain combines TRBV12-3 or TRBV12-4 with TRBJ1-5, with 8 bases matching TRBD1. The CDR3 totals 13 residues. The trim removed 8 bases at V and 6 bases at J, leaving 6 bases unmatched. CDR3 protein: CASSRGPGQPQHF. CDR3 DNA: TGTGCCAGCTCCAGGGGGCCGGGTCAGCCCCAGCATTTT.

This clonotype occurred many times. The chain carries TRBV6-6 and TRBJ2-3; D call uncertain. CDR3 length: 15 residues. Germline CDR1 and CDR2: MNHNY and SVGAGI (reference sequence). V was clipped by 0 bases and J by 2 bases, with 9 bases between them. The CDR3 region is CASSYSGQPTDTQYF. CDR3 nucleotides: TGTGCCAGCAGTTACTCTGGCCAGCCCACAGATACGCAGTATTTT.

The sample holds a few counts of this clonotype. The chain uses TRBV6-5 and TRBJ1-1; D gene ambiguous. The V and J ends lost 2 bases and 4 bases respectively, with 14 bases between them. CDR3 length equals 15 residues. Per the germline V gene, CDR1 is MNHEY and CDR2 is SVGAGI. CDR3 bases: TGTGCCAGCAGTTACGAAAGCAAGAGCCTCACTGAAGCTTTCTTT. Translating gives CASSYESKSLTEAFF.